This TCR beta chain derives from a study of T cell responses to AZD1222 COVID-19 vaccine. Comment on this clone: Its cognate antigen is unknown.

Profiling relied on immunoSEQ multiplex PCR, and the TCRdb table lists in-frame clones only, not all of them. The sample holds about 130,000 clones, roughly 91% seen once. Trimming cost V 4 bases and J 4 bases, with 12 bases left between them. Germline V gives CDR1 SGHTS, CDR2 YDEGEE. The CDR3 spans 14 residues. Study findings and constraints: Nearly half of spike-specific TCRs reportedly go after variant regions that carry no mutations. The donor cohort was predominantly white British with a female majority, and clonal diversity may have been underestimated.

Sequenced here: peripheral blood, sampled 28 days after the second AZD1222 dose. The TCR was taken from an adult who received the AZD1222 COVID-19 vaccine. The chain is built from TRBV5-8 and TRBJ2-1; maybe TRBD1 (6 bases). CDR3 DNA sequence: TGTGCCAGCAGCCTCAGGGGCCGGTACAATGAGCAGTTCTTC. It yields the protein CASSLRGRYNEQFF.